Listed here are 29 T cell receptor beta chains from one sample, sequenced in a study of Graves' ophthalmopathy and Graves' hyperthyroidism. RNA transcripts provided the template for amplifying TCR beta CDR3 regions. The first round was an RT-PCR with HTBI primers, and the second round was a multiplex PCR. TCRdb reprocessed the multiplex PCR reads with MiXCR, giving one entry per CDR3 protein. This sample has 220,000 or so distinct CDR3 sequences, with approximately 21% found just once. The sequencing input was peripheral blood. These receptors were obtained from a woman between 45 and 65 years old with Graves' ophthalmopathy.

This clonotype was detected ten times or more. This sequence joins TRBV27 and TRBJ2-3, with 10 positions matching TRBD1. Unmatched junction bases numbered 6, after V lost 5 bases and J lost 4 bases. There are 15 residues in the CDR3. Per the germline V gene, CDR1 is MNHEY and CDR2 is SMNVEV (reference sequence). The CDR3 DNA reads as TGTGCCAGCAGTCCCAGACAGGGGGCGCCAGATACGCAGTATTTT. Translation: CASSPRQGAPDTQYF.

This clonotype was seen at least ten times. The chain recombines TRBV7-9 with TRBJ2-7, with D uncertain. The germline V gene has CDR1 SEHNR and CDR2 FQNEAQ (reference sequence). The CDR3 spans 12 residues. Trimming shortened V by 5 bases and J by 3 bases, and 8 bases separated the two germline ends. This chain's CDR3 is CASSAQHYEQYF. CDR3 nucleotide sequence: TGTGCCAGCAGCGCCCAACACTACGAGCAGTACTTC.

This clonotype was found once. One junction end disagrees with the germline gene, perhaps due to a read error. This chain joins TRBV7-2 and TRBJ2-7; D perhaps matches TRBD2 (7 bases). Germline V CDR1 and CDR2: SGHTA, FQGNSA. The CDR3 runs to 15 residues. The CDR3 protein is CASSQDRGGAYEQYF. CDR3 in DNA: TGCGCCAGCAGCCAAGATAGGGGGGGAGCCTACGAGCAGTACTTC.

This clonotype showed up many times. The chain is built from TRBV27 and TRBJ1-5; D gene uncertain. CDR3 length: 12 amino acids. Trimming cost V 5 bases and J 3 bases, with 5 bases left between them. The germline V gene has CDR1 MNHEY and CDR2 SMNVEV (reference sequence). In nucleotides, the CDR3 is TGTGCCAGCAGTAACGTCAATCAGCCCCAGCATTTT. This sequence encodes CASSNVNQPQHF.

This clonotype was observed a handful of times. The gene calls are TRBV11-1 and TRBJ1-1; 11 bases agree with TRBD1. Unmatched junction bases numbered 8, after V lost 3 bases and J lost 2 bases. Germline CDR1 reads SGHAT; CDR2 reads FQDESV (reference sequence). This CDR3 has 17 residues. CDR3 in DNA: TGTGCCAGCAGCTTTCCGGACAGGGGGCTACCTAACACTGAAGCTTTCTTT. Translation: CASSFPDRGLPNTEAFF.

This clonotype was counted ten times or more. The V and J genes are TRBV20-1 and TRBJ1-4; D not resolved. The V end was cut by 6 bases, the J end by 4 bases, with 12 bases between. In germline, CDR1 is DFQATT, CDR2 SNEGSKA (reference sequence). The CDR3 loop spans 13 amino acids. DNA of the CDR3: TGCAGTGCCTACGGCCATTATAATGAAAAACTGTTTTTT. This translates into CSAYGHYNEKLFF.

This clonotype was counted ten times or more. V and J are TRBV24-1 and TRBJ2-7; TRBD1 is a possible D gene (5 bases). V was clipped by 7 bases and J by 5 bases, with 17 bases between them. The CDR3 has 14 residues. From germline, CDR1 is KGHDR and CDR2 SFDVKD. The CDR3 DNA is TGTGCCACCAGCAGTGCAGGGAACGCGGACGAGCAGTACTTC. Amino acids: CATSSAGNADEQYF.

This chain connects TRBV11-2 to TRBJ2-2; 11 nucleotides line up with TRBD2. Trimming removed 0 bases from V and 9 bases from J; junction bases left unmatched: 12. The V gene's germline CDR1 is SGHAT and CDR2 FQNNGV. This CDR3 has 18 residues. The CDR3 region is CASSLEERLAGTPWELFF. The CDR3 DNA reads TGTGCCAGCAGCTTAGAAGAAAGACTAGCGGGAACGCCCTGGGAGCTGTTTTTT.

This clonotype was found a few times. J is TRBJ1-2 and V is TRBV5-1, with D perhaps TRBD1 (5 bases). The CDR3 covers 13 residues. The germline gives CDR1 SGHRS, CDR2 YFSETQ. Trimming stripped 0 bases from V and 7 bases from J, with 10 bases between. The CDR3 bases are TGCGCCAGCAGCTTGGATAGGGGATCTGGCTACACCTTC. This codes for CASSLDRGSGYTF.

CDR3 sequence reads: CASSSRDSSMNTEAFF. CDR3 sequence (DNA): TGTGCCAGCAGCAGCCGGGACTCCTCTATGAACACTGAAGCTTTCTTT. The rearrangement links TRBV3-1 to TRBJ1-1; TRBD1 is a possible D gene (5 bases). The CDR3 consists of 16 residues. Trimming removed 5 bases at V and 0 bases at J, with 16 bases between. From germline, CDR1 is LGHDT and CDR2 YNNKEL (reference sequence). Full variable domain (rest looked up from reference TRBV3-1 and TRBJ1-1): DTAVSQTPKYLVTQMGNDKSIKCEQNLGHDTMYWYKQDSKKFLKIMFSYNNKELIINETVPNRFSPKSPDKAHLNLHINSLELGDSAVYFCASSSRDSSMNTEAFFGQGTRLTVV.

This clonotype has ten or more counts. The CDR3 here is CSANIAKNIQYF. The CDR3 DNA follows: TGCAGTGCCAACATAGCCAAAAACATTCAGTACTTC. This chain links TRBV20-1 with TRBJ2-4; D call uncertain. Germline CDR1 and CDR2: DFQATT and SNEGSKA (reference sequence). The CDR3 sequence is 12 residues long. Trimming cost V 6 bases and J 0 bases, with 6 bases left between them.

This clonotype was observed many times. The chain uses TRBV12-3 or TRBV12-4 and TRBJ1-5; unclear D gene. This CDR3 contains 15 residues. The V gene lost 3 bases and the J gene lost 4 bases, with 13 bases spanning the gap. Written as DNA, the CDR3 is TGTGCCAGCAGTTTTTGGGGAGGGATTAATCAGCCCCAGCATTTT. Translation gives CASSFWGGINQPQHF.

This clonotype was recorded only once. The V and J genes are TRBV9 and TRBJ2-7, with 8 bases aligning to TRBD2. Germline assignment: CDR1 SGDLS and CDR2 YYNGEE. Trimming at V came to 3 bases and at J to 1 base, leaving 3 bases not matched to a gene. The CDR3 contains 14 residues. CDR3 in amino acids: CASSAGLVSYEQYF. DNA for the CDR3: TGTGCCAGCAGCGCGGGACTAGTTTCCTACGAGCAGTACTTC. Complete variable domain (other parts from reference TRBV9 and TRBJ2-7): DSGVTQTPKHLITATGQRVTLRCSPRSGDLSVYWYQQSLDQGLQFLIQYYNGEERAKGNILERFSAQQFPDLHSELNLSSLELGDSALYFCASSAGLVSYEQYFGPGTRLTVT.

This clonotype came up many times. This rearrangement joins TRBV6-2 or TRBV6-3 to TRBJ1-2; 9 bases fit TRBD1. J lost 5 bases, V lost 6 bases, and 4 bases had no gene match. Germline V gene sequence: CDR1 MNHEY, CDR2 SVGEGT. The length of the CDR3 is 13 residues. Here the CDR3 reads CASRKTGGYGYTF. CDR3 sequence (DNA): TGTGCCAGCAGAAAGACAGGGGGGTATGGCTACACCTTC.

This clonotype was seen ten or more times. V is TRBV7-2 and J is TRBJ2-7, with 8 positions matching TRBD2. Germline CDR1 SGHTA, CDR2 FQGNSA. The trim removed 5 bases at V and 2 bases at J, leaving 2 bases unmatched. The CDR3 covers 13 residues. CDR3 region: CASSQLAAYEQYF. The DNA of the CDR3 is TGTGCCAGCAGCCAACTAGCGGCCTACGAGCAGTACTTC.

This clonotype occurred many times. The DNA for the CDR3 is TGTGCCAGTAGAATTAGACAGGGGGCTCAACAGCCCCAGCATTTT. It specifies CASRIRQGAQQPQHF. The V gene is TRBV19, the J gene TRBJ1-5; 10 positions agree with TRBD1. V lost 6 bases, J lost 7 bases, and 9 bases stayed unmatched. Germline-derived CDR1 and CDR2 are LNHDA and SQIVND (reference sequence). The CDR3 sequence is 15 residues long.

This clonotype was recorded many times. CDR3 region: CSASGVSVPYEQYF. The CDR3 DNA is TGCAGTGCTAGTGGAGTTAGCGTTCCCTACGAGCAGTACTTC. The gene calls are TRBV20-1 and TRBJ2-7; D might be TRBD2 (5 bases). V was trimmed by 3 bases and J by 2 bases, leaving 14 bases between them. CDR1 is DFQATT, CDR2 SNEGSKA, per germline (reference sequence). CDR3 length equals 14 residues.

This clonotype was observed many times. V and J are TRBV24-1 and TRBJ1-2; 7 bases line up with TRBD1. Germline V lookup: CDR1 KGHDR, CDR2 SFDVKD. This CDR3 has 14 amino acids. The ends lost 1 base at V and 7 bases at J; junction bases unmatched: 5. The CDR3 nucleotides read TGTGCCACCAGTGATTTCTCTACAGGGGCTGGCTACACCTTC. Encoded protein: CATSDFSTGAGYTF.

This clonotype was counted at least ten times. V usage is TRBV29-1 and J usage is TRBJ2-7; tentative D call: TRBD2 (6 bases). Germline V CDR1 and CDR2: SQVTM, ANQGSEA. V gave up 4 bases and J gave up 2 bases, with 9 bases separating them. The CDR3 runs 12 residues. As DNA, the CDR3 is TGCAGCGTTGGGGCGGGGACCTACGAGCAGTACTTC. This gives the protein CSVGAGTYEQYF.

This clonotype was observed a few times. The chain links TRBV24-1 to TRBJ2-7; 14 bases match TRBD2. The V segment lost 5 bases and the J segment 5 bases; nucleotides outside the gene matches: 7. In germline, CDR1 is KGHDR, CDR2 SFDVKD. The CDR3 has 16 residues. As DNA, the CDR3 is TGTGCCACCAGTGTGGGACGGGGACTAGCGGGAGACGAGCAGTACTTC. Amino acid sequence: CATSVGRGLAGDEQYF.

This clonotype was counted ten times or more. The rearrangement links TRBV20-1 to TRBJ2-7; D perhaps matches TRBD1 (6 bases). Trimming left V 0 bases short and J 4 bases short, with 19 bases between. The CDR3 runs 16 residues. Germline CDR1 is DFQATT and CDR2 is SNEGSKA (reference sequence). The CDR3 region is CSARDGRKGDLYEQYF. CDR3 nucleotide sequence: TGCAGTGCTAGAGATGGTCGGAAGGGGGATCTTTACGAGCAGTACTTC.

This clonotype was counted at least ten times. This chain links TRBV27 with TRBJ2-5; TRBD2 agrees at 8 bases. Looked up from germline, CDR1 is MNHEY and CDR2 is SMNVEV (reference sequence). V shed 5 bases, J shed 4 bases, and the junction held 15 bases outside the gene matches. The CDR3 covers 17 residues. CDR3 nucleotides: TGTGCCAGCAGTCCCCTTGGAGTCGGGGGGGCGAGAGAGACCCAGTACTTC. Its protein product is CASSPLGVGGARETQYF.

This clonotype appeared once. J is TRBJ2-5 and V is TRBV6-5; 8 bases map to TRBD1. Trimming cost V 4 bases and J 2 bases; bases outside gene matches: 12. Germline-derived CDR1 and CDR2 are MNHEY and SVGAGI. This CDR3 comprises 17 residues. CDR3 sequence: CASSSYSTGGRQETQYF. The CDR3 region has the DNA TGTGCCAGCAGTTCCTACTCAACAGGGGGGCGACAAGAGACCCAGTACTTC.

This clonotype showed up just a few times. The chain joins TRBV30 to TRBJ1-2, with no clear D. V was clipped by 4 bases and J by 0 bases, with 12 bases between them. CDR1 is GTSNPN and CDR2 is SVGIG in the germline V gene (reference sequence). There are 14 residues in the CDR3. The DNA for the CDR3 is TGTGCCTGGAACAGAGGCTGGGCTAACTATGGCTACACCTTC. Translation: CAWNRGWANYGYTF.

In its sample, this clonotype was seen many times. This chain connects TRBV6-1 to TRBJ2-7; no firm D call. Looked up from germline, CDR1 is MNHNS and CDR2 is SASEGT. This CDR3 comprises 13 residues. Trimming removed 6 bases from V and 1 base from J, with 10 bases in between. DNA of the CDR3: TGTGCCAGCAGCCCTCTACCGTCCTACGAGCAGTACTTC. Translation gives CASSPLPSYEQYF.

This clonotype was seen many times. V and J are TRBV2 and TRBJ1-2; 9 bases match TRBD1. Germline-derived CDR1 and CDR2 are SNHLY and FYNNEI. With V trimmed by 2 bases and J by 3 bases, 10 bases remained unmatched. This CDR3 comprises 17 residues. The CDR3, as DNA: TGTGCCAGCAGTGAAACAAGTGGGACAGGGAGGTACTATGGCTACACCTTC. Residues: CASSETSGTGRYYGYTF.

This clonotype has at least ten counts. The gene calls are TRBV6-1 and TRBJ1-2; D not resolved. Germline V CDR1 and CDR2: MNHNS, SASEGT. The CDR3 sequence is 11 residues long. The germline V and J ends were trimmed by 3 bases and 6 bases, with 5 bases remaining between them. DNA for the CDR3: TGTGCCAGCAGTGACAGAAATGGCTACACCTTC. Translated, it gives CASSDRNGYTF.

This clonotype has at least ten counts. This chain joins TRBV29-1 and TRBJ2-2; D is unresolved. Per the germline V gene, CDR1 is SQVTM and CDR2 is ANQGSEA. V lost 8 bases to trimming and J lost 4 bases, with 8 bases between them. CDR3 length: 11 residues. CDR3 sequence (DNA): TGCAGCCAGCCATCCACCGGGGAGCTGTTTTTT. Translating it yields CSQPSTGELFF.

This clonotype came up many times. The chain recombines TRBV11-2 with TRBJ2-7, with D perhaps matching TRBD1 (6 bases). Germline-derived CDR1 and CDR2 are SGHAT and FQNNGV. The CDR3 runs 15 residues. The V end was cut by 0 bases, the J end by 4 bases, with 13 bases between. Written as DNA, the CDR3 is TGTGCCAGCAGCTTAGAACAGGGACGAATTTACGAGCAGTACTTC. Translating it yields CASSLEQGRIYEQYF.